The TCR beta chain under discussion was sequenced for a study of blood T cell repertoires in COVID-19. For the study at large: Some COVID-19 samples were acute and others convalescent; all came from the United States, Italy and Spain. Nucleic acid was either cDNA or gDNA, and it came from T cells, B-cell-depleted T cells, or PBMCs.

The germline CDR1 and CDR2 sequences are MDHEN and SYDVKM. V shed 8 bases, J shed 9 bases, and the junction held 11 bases outside the gene matches. This CDR3 is 14 amino acids long. In the study's own analysis: Scientists estimated how many nucleated cells there were by amplifying reference gene primers. Profiling relied on immunoSEQ multiplex PCR, and the TCRdb table lists in-frame clones only, not all of them. For V, J and clone size, that table is used; D and trimming come from the DNA. In the table there are just over 150,000 clones, 80% to 90% of which are singletons. The clonotype comes from a woman between 50 and 59 years old with acute or convalescent COVID-19. The chain couples TRBV28 to TRBJ2-4; 9 bases match TRBD1. The sequencing sample was made of peripheral blood. CDR3 sequence (DNA): TGTGCCAGCTGGCCGGGACAGGGCCTTGGCATTCAGTACTTC. Protein product: CASWPGQGLGIQYF.